One sample yielded the 13 T cell receptor beta chains listed below, sequenced in a study of T cells in Graves' hyperthyroidism and ophthalmopathy (dated by TCRdb to between 2018 and 2021). Library generation was performed with multiplex PCR. Sequencing used an Illumina HiSeq 2000. The TCR beta CDR3 regions were amplified from the RNA transcripts. A first-round RT-PCR of the TCR CDR3 used the HTBI primer set with the Qiagen OneStep RT-PCR kit. In-frame beta chains were kept once TCRdb had trimmed the public reads at Q25 with fastp and called clones with MiXCR. Rows matching on CDR3 protein sequence are summarized as one entry with the most common DNA and genes. The sample profile shows hundreds of thousands of distinct CDR3 sequences; about 17% of them were found once. The leading ten clones occupy around 4% of the sample. The sequenced material came from blood. The receptors derive from a woman aged 30 to 39 with Graves' hyperthyroidism.

The chain combines TRBV6-1 with TRBJ2-7; no firm D call. This CDR3 has 15 amino acids. In germline, CDR1 is MNHNS, CDR2 SASEGT. With 5 bases removed from V and 5 bases from J, the gap between germline ends came to 19 bases. The CDR3: CASSINGPPPDEQYF. Here the CDR3 DNA reads TGTGCCAGCAGTATAAACGGACCCCCGCCGGACGAGCAGTACTTC.

This clonotype has only a few counts. The chain is built from TRBV19 and TRBJ1-1; D might be TRBD1 (6 bases). The germline CDR1 and CDR2 sequences are LNHDA and SQIVND (reference sequence). CDR3 length: 17 amino acids. V lost 5 bases and J lost 0, with 19 bases in between. DNA for the CDR3: TGTGCCAGTAGTCTAGGGGGGGGATCCTTTATGAACACTGAAGCTTTCTTT. Translating it yields CASSLGGGSFMNTEAFF.

V usage is TRBV12-3 or TRBV12-4 and J usage is TRBJ2-3; 11 nucleotides agree with TRBD2. V was pared by 6 bases and J by 6 bases, with 14 bases of the junction left unmatched. The CDR3 loop spans 17 amino acids. The CDR3 DNA follows: TGTGCCAGCAGGTCGAATACCGGGACTAGCGGTCCGGATACGCAGTATTTT. This gives the protein CASRSNTGTSGPDTQYF.

This clonotype has at least ten counts. The rearrangement joins TRBV7-2 to TRBJ1-1; the D is unclear. Germline V lookup: CDR1 SGHTA, CDR2 FQGNSA. This CDR3 region has 13 residues. The V gene lost 6 bases and the J gene lost 0 bases, with 8 bases spanning the gap. CDR3 loop: CASRLRLNTEAFF. The CDR3 DNA reads as TGTGCCAGCAGACTCAGGTTGAACACTGAAGCTTTCTTT.

V usage is TRBV6-2 or TRBV6-3 and J usage is TRBJ2-3, with a tentative D call TRBD2 (6 bases). Per germline, CDR1 MNHEY and CDR2 SVGEGT. This CDR3 region has 15 residues. V gave up 5 bases and J gave up 3 bases, with 15 bases separating them. Written as DNA, the CDR3 is TGTGCCAGCAGTCAGGAGCGGGTAGGAACAGATACGCAGTATTTT. It codes for CASSQERVGTDTQYF.

CDR3 amino acids: CASSETSTGTGGYTF. Written as DNA, the CDR3 is TGCGCCAGCAGTGAGACCTCGACCGGGACTGGTGGCTACACCTTC. The chain recombines TRBV10-1 with TRBJ1-2; a possible D gene is TRBD1 (5 bases). Trimming removed 2 bases from V and 7 bases from J, with 17 bases in between. This CDR3 is 15 amino acids long. CDR1 is WNHNN and CDR2 is SYGVQD in the germline V gene (reference sequence).

This clonotype was counted a few times. The chain carries TRBV18 and TRBJ2-5; the D gene is possibly TRBD1 (5 bases). The CDR3 contains 15 residues. V was pared by 2 bases and J by 4 bases, with 14 bases between. CDR1 KGHSH and CDR2 LQKENI come from the germline V gene. For the CDR3, the DNA is TGTGCCAGCTCACCATCAGGGAATCCTGGAGAGACCCAGTACTTC. Encoded protein: CASSPSGNPGETQYF.

The chain recombines TRBV9 with TRBJ2-2; 13 bases are shared with TRBD2. The germline gives CDR1 SGDLS, CDR2 YYNGEE. Losses at the gene ends were 4 bases for V and 2 bases for J; bases not matched to a gene: 5. The CDR3 is made up of 17 amino acids. The DNA of the CDR3 is TGTGCCAGCAGCAGCGGACTAGCGGGGGTTAACACCGGGGAGCTGTTTTTT. It is translated as CASSSGLAGVNTGELFF.

This clonotype was detected many times. This chain connects TRBV6-1 to TRBJ1-1; the D gene is possibly TRBD1 (6 bases). The CDR3 extends over 13 amino acids. Germline CDR1 reads MNHNS; CDR2 reads SASEGT. With 8 bases removed from V and 3 bases from J, the gap between germline ends came to 13 bases. The CDR3 reads CASSLRQDTEAFF. In DNA form, the CDR3 reads TGTGCCAGCTCTCTCAGACAGGACACTGAAGCTTTCTTT.

The table lists this clonotype with a few counts. This chain links TRBV5-1 with TRBJ2-7; 8 nucleotides agree with TRBD2. The CDR3 has 14 residues. Germline values: CDR1 SGHRS, CDR2 YFSETQ. V trimming: 1 base; J trimming: 5 bases; junction bases outside the gene matches: 5. This CDR3 reads CASSLISGSNEQYF. The DNA for the CDR3 is TGCGCCAGCAGCTTGATAAGCGGGAGCAACGAGCAGTACTTC.

This clonotype was detected ten times or more. The V gene is TRBV20-1, the J gene TRBJ2-7; 8 nucleotides align to TRBD2. V was pared by 5 bases and J by 0 bases, with 9 bases of the junction left unmatched. Germline V gene data show CDR1 as DFQATT and CDR2 as SNEGSKA (reference sequence). This CDR3 has 15 residues. CDR3 DNA: TGCAGTGCTCTTTCGCCCGCGGGAGGCTCCTACGAGCAGTACTTC. This gives the protein CSALSPAGGSYEQYF.

This clonotype was observed a few times. The V and J genes are TRBV27 and TRBJ2-7; the D is unclear. Germline V gives CDR1 MNHEY, CDR2 SMNVEV (reference sequence). The CDR3 length is 13 residues. Trimming removed 5 bases from V and 7 bases from J, with 15 bases in between. The CDR3 loop is CASSTHPNNEQYF. CDR3 bases: TGTGCCAGCAGTACCCACCCGAACAATGAGCAGTACTTC.

This clonotype was observed at least ten times. The rearrangement uses TRBV18 and TRBJ2-3; D unresolved. Deletions cut 8 bases from V and 3 bases from J, with 9 bases between. The CDR3 contains 12 residues. CDR1 and CDR2 from the germline V gene are KGHSH and LQKENI. CDR3 sequence: CASSPPTDTQYF. DNA of the CDR3: TGTGCCAGCAGCCCACCAACAGATACGCAGTATTTT.